The clone carrying this T cell receptor beta chain was seen just once. Its antigen is as yet unknown. Sequenced by immunoSEQ multiplex PCR; TCRdb stores in-frame clones only, minus some. The sample yields millions of clones, 85% to 95% seen once. The sample originates from a study of shared clonotypes between healthy human individuals. Broader study findings: Enrolling few donors narrowed the genetic and exposure-history diversity that was represented. Only blood samples were collected, and tissue repertoires likely differ. The study found lower generation probabilities in non-shared clonotypes than in those shared by all four donors.

Naive CD8 cells, CD45RO-negative and positively selected for CCR7, excluded terminally differentiated effector memory CD45RA+ cells. The donors were all Caucasian adults (living in Nashville, Tennessee). Deletions cut 0 bases from V and 5 bases from J, with 15 bases between. The CDR3 loop spans 16 amino acids. Germline V lookup: CDR1 SGDLS, CDR2 YYNGEE. The specimen sequenced was naive CD8+ T cells sorted from blood. This TCR was sampled from a man younger than 35 in good health. This sequence joins TRBV9 and TRBJ2-1, with D possibly being TRBD2 (6 bases). In DNA, the CDR3 is TGTGCCAGCAGCGTAGCACTCCAGGCGGGGCACAATGAGCAGTTCTTC. Translating gives CASSVALQAGHNEQFF. The variable domain in full, completed from reference TRBV9 and TRBJ2-1, reads DSGVTQTPKHLITATGQRVTLRCSPRSGDLSVYWYQQSLDQGLQFLIQYYNGEERAKGNILERFSAQQFPDLHSELNLSSLELGDSALYFCASSVALQAGHNEQFFGPGTRLTVL.